This entry lists 21 T cell receptor beta chains sequenced from one sample in a study of blood T cell repertoires in COVID-19. Assay used: immunoSEQ multiplex PCR; TCRdb lists only in-frame clones, some missing. The sample holds 150,000 to 200,000 clones, approximately 73% seen once. Sequenced input: PBMCs or T cells enriched from blood (not recorded which). The receptors here all came from a woman between 45 and 65 years old with acute COVID-19.

The chain combines TRBV7-9 with TRBJ1-4; D call uncertain. The V end lost 5 bases, the J end lost 0 bases, and 10 bases lay between the germline ends. This CDR3 comprises 15 residues. Germline V lookup: CDR1 SEHNR, CDR2 FQNEAQ (reference sequence). The DNA of the CDR3 is TGTGCCAGCAGCCGGGGAGGTGCAACTAATGAAAAACTGTTTTTT. Translated, it gives CASSRGGATNEKLFF.

J is TRBJ1-2 and V is TRBV28; TRBD1 aligns across 8 bases. Germline assignment: CDR1 MDHEN and CDR2 SYDVKM. V was clipped by 7 bases and J by 6 bases; unmatched bases: 10. CDR3 size: 14 residues. The CDR3 coding sequence is TGTGCCAGCACTCCAGACAGGGGTCTGAATGGCTACACCTTC. Its protein product is CASTPDRGLNGYTF.

This chain uses TRBV28 with TRBJ1-5; 7 nucleotides align to TRBD1. The CDR3 consists of 15 residues. Losses at the gene ends were 5 bases for V and 4 bases for J; bases not matched to a gene: 8. CDR1 MDHEN and CDR2 SYDVKM come from the germline V gene. The CDR3 loop reads CASSTSNRGNQPQHF. Here the CDR3 DNA reads TGTGCCAGCAGTACGTCAAACAGGGGAAATCAGCCCCAGCATTTT.

The CDR3 coding sequence is TGTGCCAGCAGTCCCGGACTGGAAGTGTATTTT. Its protein is CASSPGLEVYF. The rearrangement joins TRBV12-3 or TRBV12-4 to TRBJ2-3, with a possible D match to TRBD2 (5 bases). This CDR3 region has 11 residues. Trimming cost V 5 bases and J 14 bases, with 14 bases left between them.

This chain's CDR3 is CASSLSGGRGDPNYGYTF. CDR3 bases: TGTGCCAGCAGTTTATCCGGCGGACGGGGAGATCCTAACTATGGCTACACCTTC. This chain joins TRBV27 and TRBJ1-2; D remains unclear. In germline, CDR1 is MNHEY, CDR2 SMNVEV (reference sequence). Trimming stripped 0 bases from V and 0 bases from J, with 17 bases between. CDR3 length equals 18 residues.

The chain is built from TRBV28 and TRBJ1-1; no firm D call. V lost 6 bases and J lost 5, with 7 bases in between. CDR3 size: 11 residues. Looked up from germline, CDR1 is MDHEN and CDR2 is SYDVKM. CDR3 in DNA: TGTGCCAGCAGCGGGAGAACTGAAGCTTTCTTT. Its translation is CASSGRTEAFF.

V usage is TRBV7-8 and J usage is TRBJ1-5; possibly TRBD1 for D (6 bases). The CDR3 runs 13 residues. The germline V and J ends were trimmed by 5 bases and 6 bases, with 11 bases remaining between them. Germline CDR1 is SGHVS and CDR2 is FQNEAQ. The CDR3 sequence is CASSAGQIQPQHF. The CDR3 bases are TGTGCCAGCAGCGCAGGACAGATTCAGCCCCAGCATTTT.

This clone was seen more than once but under ten times. The chain has TRBV9 and TRBJ2-5, with D uncertain. This CDR3 contains 13 residues. Trimming took off 4 bases at V and 5 bases at J, with 12 bases between the two ends. Germline CDR1 and CDR2: SGDLS and YYNGEE. The DNA of the CDR3 is TGTGCCAGCAGCCCTCCCTATTCGGAGACCCAGTACTTC. This gives the protein CASSPPYSETQYF.

This clone was counted only a few times. The CDR3 here is CASSPPSVNEKLFF. As DNA, the CDR3 is TGTGCCAGCTCACCACCGTCCGTGAATGAAAAACTGTTTTTT. The chain uses TRBV18 and TRBJ1-4; unclear D gene. Germline CDR1 is KGHSH and CDR2 is LQKENI. The ends were cut back, 0 bases at V and 5 bases at J, with 7 bases in the middle. The CDR3 is 14 residues long.

J is TRBJ2-1 and V is TRBV7-3; 9 bases map to TRBD1. V trimming: 7 bases; J trimming: 6 bases; junction bases outside the gene matches: 10. The germline gives CDR1 SGHTA, CDR2 FQGTGA. The CDR3 runs 15 residues. Here the CDR3 DNA reads TGTGCCAGCACCTCCGGGACAGGGCCGAGCAATGAGCAGTTCTTC. Its translation is CASTSGTGPSNEQFF. Full variable domain (rest looked up from reference TRBV7-3 and TRBJ2-1): GAGVSQTPSNKVTEKGKYVELRCDPISGHTALYWYRQSLGQGPEFLIYFQGTGAADDSGLPNDRFFAVRPEGSVSTLKIQRTERGDSAVYLCASTSGTGPSNEQFFGPGTRLTVL.

The genes are TRBV9 and TRBJ2-1; 8 positions agree with TRBD1. The CDR3 consists of 16 residues. V trimming: 0 bases; J trimming: 7 bases; junction bases outside the gene matches: 9. Germline lookup yields CDR1 SGDLS and CDR2 YYNGEE. CDR3 amino acids: CASSVGGTGRMNEQFF. The CDR3 DNA reads TGTGCCAGCAGCGTAGGGGGGACAGGAAGAATGAATGAGCAGTTCTTC.

The chain couples TRBV10-3 to TRBJ1-2; perhaps TRBD1 as D (5 bases). Germline CDR1 and CDR2: ENHRY and SYGVKD. Trimming took 0 bases from V and 0 from J, leaving 14 bases between them. CDR3 size: 17 residues. CDR3 region: CAISESIGAPANYGYTF. DNA for the CDR3: TGTGCCATCAGTGAGTCGATAGGGGCTCCAGCTAACTATGGCTACACCTTC.

The sample holds a few counts of this clone. The rearrangement joins TRBV2 to TRBJ1-6; 9 bases match TRBD1. CDR1 is SNHLY, CDR2 FYNNEI, per germline. V gave up 6 bases and J gave up 7 bases; unmatched junction bases: 10. CDR3 length: 16 amino acids. Here the CDR3 reads CASRALGQGRNSPLHF. CDR3 nucleotide sequence: TGTGCCAGCAGGGCCCTTGGACAGGGGCGAAATTCACCCCTCCACTTT.

This clone turned up a few times. The chain combines TRBV27 with TRBJ1-6; tentative D call: TRBD1 (5 bases). V was pared by 5 bases and J by 4 bases, with 12 bases between. Germline V gives CDR1 MNHEY, CDR2 SMNVEV (reference sequence). CDR3 length: 15 amino acids. This CDR3 is CASSKGRGYNSPLHF. The CDR3 bases are TGTGCCAGCAGTAAAGGGAGGGGTTATAATTCACCCCTCCACTTT.

The gene calls are TRBV9 and TRBJ2-5, with D hard to call. V was cut by 0 bases and J by 4 bases, with 7 bases left in between. This CDR3 comprises 13 residues. CDR1 and CDR2 (germline): SGDLS, YYNGEE. The CDR3 DNA is TGTGCCAGCAGCGTAGGAAATAGAGAGACCCAGTACTTC. Protein sequence: CASSVGNRETQYF.

The rearrangement joins TRBV6-5 to TRBJ1-6; D gene unclear. The length of the CDR3 is 15 residues. Germline V gene data show CDR1 as MNHEY and CDR2 as SVGAGI. With 2 bases removed from V and 7 bases from J, the gap between germline ends came to 12 bases. The CDR3 nucleotides are TGTGCCAGCAGTTACGGCGAATCGGGGAATTCACCCCTCCACTTT. This codes for CASSYGESGNSPLHF.

This clone has a handful of counts. This rearrangement joins TRBV5-8 to TRBJ1-5; D is perhaps TRBD1 (6 bases). CDR1 is SGHTS, CDR2 YDEGEE, per germline. The CDR3 sequence is 15 residues long. V shed 4 bases and J shed 5 bases, with 16 bases lying between them. DNA of the CDR3: TGTGCCAGCAGCCAATCCCGGGGGGCTGATCAGCCCCAGCATTTT. Translating it yields CASSQSRGADQPQHF.

The chain recombines TRBV2 with TRBJ2-2; 9 bases match TRBD2. Germline lookup yields CDR1 SNHLY and CDR2 FYNNEI. J gave up 5 bases and V 11 bases, and 6 bases lay outside the gene matches. The CDR3 length is 13 residues. CDR3 nucleotides: TGTGCCCGCCGCGGGGGGGGAACCGGGGAGCTGTTTTTT. It translates to CARRGGGTGELFF.

J is TRBJ2-1 and V is TRBV7-2; tentatively, D is TRBD2 (5 bases). The V end lost 5 bases, the J end lost 5 bases, and 16 bases lay between the germline ends. The length of the CDR3 is 15 residues. Germline-derived CDR1 and CDR2 are SGHTA and FQGNSA. CDR3 DNA sequence: TGTGCCAGCAGCCCCCGTCTGGGAGCCAACAATGAGCAGTTCTTC. It codes for CASSPRLGANNEQFF.

This clone has more than one count but fewer than ten. V and J are TRBV4-2 and TRBJ1-4, with 7 bases that match TRBD1. CDR1 and CDR2 (germline): LGHNA, YNFKEQ. The trim removed 3 bases at V and 7 bases at J, leaving 8 bases unmatched. This CDR3 is 15 amino acids long. The CDR3 is CASSHSGTDVEKLFF. CDR3 DNA sequence: TGTGCCAGCAGCCACTCCGGGACAGACGTTGAAAAACTGTTTTTT.

The gene calls are TRBV19 and TRBJ1-4; D may be TRBD1 (5 bases). CDR1 is LNHDA, CDR2 SQIVND, per germline (reference sequence). This CDR3 spans 12 amino acids. Trimming cost V 8 bases and J 8 bases, with 12 bases left between them. CDR3 DNA: TGTGCCAGTGCCGACCGGGGGGAAAAACTGTTTTTT. This encodes CASADRGEKLFF.